Below are 22 T cell receptor beta chains sequenced from a single sample in a study. Each CDR3 protein is one row after TCRdb ran MiXCR on the RT-PCR reads. The sample has about 680,000 distinct CDR3 sequences, over 12% seen once. Sample: memory CD4+ T cells from blood. These receptor sequences come from a female donor in good health, serving as a healthy control.

This clonotype appeared once. The chain couples TRBV5-1 to TRBJ1-1; 9 bases align to TRBD1. Unmatched junction bases numbered 13, after V lost 4 bases and J lost 0 bases. This CDR3 has 18 residues. Germline V gene data show CDR1 as SGHRS and CDR2 as YFSETQ. Written as DNA, the CDR3 is TGCGCCAGCAGCCGCGTTTCCGGGACAGGGTTTATGAACACTGAAGCTTTCTTT. Translated: CASSRVSGTGFMNTEAFF.

The chain recombines TRBV5-1 with TRBJ1-1, with D tentatively TRBD1 (5 bases). The V end lost 2 bases, the J end lost 1 base, and 21 bases lay between the germline ends. CDR3 length: 18 residues. Germline V gene lookup returns CDR1 SGHRS and CDR2 YFSETQ. The CDR3 loop reads CASSLLPRGPGGNTEAFF. DNA of the CDR3: TGCGCCAGCAGCTTATTACCCCGAGGCCCCGGGGGGAACACTGAAGCTTTCTTT.

The J gene is TRBJ2-3, the V gene TRBV7-3; D is undetermined. The germline V gene has CDR1 SGHTA and CDR2 FQGTGA. The CDR3 runs to 14 residues. V gave up 5 bases and J gave up 7 bases, with 16 bases separating them. CDR3 residues: CASSPTTVAHTQYF. Written as DNA, the CDR3 is TGTGCCAGCAGCCCTACGACGGTAGCTCATACGCAGTATTTT. Full variable domain (missing parts from reference TRBV7-3 and TRBJ2-3): GAGVSQTPSNKVTEKGKYVELRCDPISGHTALYWYRQSLGQGPEFLIYFQGTGAADDSGLPNDRFFAVRPEGSVSTLKIQRTERGDSAVYLCASSPTTVAHTQYFGPGTRLTVL.

This clonotype showed up many times. The V gene is TRBV20-1, the J gene TRBJ2-5; no definite D call. The V and J ends lost 6 bases and 5 bases respectively, with 19 bases between them. This CDR3 region has 14 residues. CDR1 is DFQATT, CDR2 SNEGSKA, per germline (reference sequence). The CDR3 is CSAPRQTTLETQYF. The CDR3 coding sequence is TGCAGTGCCCCAAGGCAGACGACCCTCGAGACCCAGTACTTC.

In this sample, this clonotype turned up many times. The chain links TRBV12-3 or TRBV12-4 to TRBJ2-3, with 7 bases fitting TRBD1. The CDR3 has 14 residues. V dropped 5 bases and J dropped 6; count of bases not matched to a gene: 8. CDR3 loop: CASSANRGPDTQYF. The CDR3 DNA reads as TGTGCCAGCAGTGCAAACAGGGGCCCGGATACGCAGTATTTT.

This clonotype has more than one count but fewer than ten. The chain couples TRBV20-1 to TRBJ2-5; D unresolved. This CDR3 spans 12 amino acids. The V end was cut by 7 bases, the J end by 4 bases, with 13 bases between. The germline V gene encodes CDR1 DFQATT and CDR2 SNEGSKA (reference sequence). CDR3 coding DNA: TGCAGTGGCGGCCTCATCCCAGAGACCCAGTACTTC. Amino acid sequence: CSGGLIPETQYF.

Of note for this clonotype: Germline and junction disagree at one end, which may indicate a read error. The gene calls are TRBV7-3 and TRBJ2-1; D gene uncertain. This CDR3 spans 14 amino acids. The germline gives CDR1 SGHTA, CDR2 FQGTGA. The CDR3 sequence is CASSLTASSNEQFF. The CDR3, as DNA: TGTGCCAGCAGCCTAACGGCCAGCAGCAATGAGCAGTTCTTC.

This clonotype occurred a few times. The rearrangement uses TRBV12-3 or TRBV12-4 and TRBJ2-7, with 7 bases that match TRBD1. CDR3 length: 14 amino acids. V gave up 5 bases and J gave up 0 bases; unmatched junction bases: 4. The CDR3 DNA reads TGTGCCAGCAGTGATTACAGGGGCTCCTACGAGCAGTACTTC. Translation: CASSDYRGSYEQYF.

To note about this clonotype: A single base separates this from a much larger clone, so it may be a read error. The CDR3 here is CASSCERAGQGEQYF. The CDR3 DNA follows: TGTGCCAGCAGTTGCGAGAGAGCAGGGCAAGGCGAGCAGTACTTC. This chain uses TRBV6-2 or TRBV6-3 with TRBJ2-7; D may be TRBD1 (5 bases). CDR1 and CDR2 from the germline V gene are MNHEY and SVGEGT. The V end was cut by 4 bases, the J end by 6 bases, with 19 bases between. The CDR3 loop spans 15 amino acids.

CDR3: CASSQPSRDLNTEAFF. In DNA form, the CDR3 reads TGCGCCAGCAGTCAACCGTCCCGGGACTTGAACACTGAAGCTTTCTTT. The chain links TRBV23-1 to TRBJ1-1, with D tentatively TRBD1 (5 bases). TRBV23-1 is assigned to the ORF class and has an uncertain function. V lost 2 bases and J lost 0, with 13 bases in between. This CDR3 is 16 amino acids long.

This clonotype was picked up a small number of times. The chain employs TRBV15 and TRBJ2-7; TRBD2 matches 14 bases. Germline loops: CDR1 LNHNV, CDR2 YYDKDF (reference sequence). The CDR3 is 15 residues long. The trim removed 5 bases at V and 4 bases at J, leaving 4 bases unmatched. CDR3 loop: CATSQGLAGVYEQYF. The CDR3 bases are TGTGCCACCAGCCAGGGACTAGCGGGGGTTTACGAGCAGTACTTC.

The chain has TRBV2 and TRBJ2-5; 7 bases match TRBD2. This CDR3 comprises 14 residues. With V trimmed by 5 bases and J by 0 bases, 3 bases remained unmatched. In germline, CDR1 is SNHLY, CDR2 FYNNEI. The CDR3 region has the DNA TGTGCCAGCAGTCGGGAGGAGTACCAAGAGACCCAGTACTTC. This encodes CASSREEYQETQYF.

This rearrangement joins TRBV7-8 to TRBJ2-7; 10 bases map to TRBD1. The CDR3 contains 15 residues. CDR1 is SGHVS, CDR2 FQNEAQ, per germline. Trimming removed 4 bases from V and 5 bases from J; junction bases left unmatched: 8. The CDR3 spells CASSSRPGTGDEQYF. For the CDR3, the DNA is TGTGCCAGCAGCTCTCGTCCCGGGACAGGGGACGAGCAGTACTTC. Looking up the rest from reference TRBV7-8 and TRBJ2-7 gives the full variable domain: GAGVSQSPRYKVAKRGQDVALRCDPISGHVSLFWYQQALGQGPEFLTYFQNEAQLDKSGLPSDRFFAERPEGSVSTLKIQRTQQEDSAVYLCASSSRPGTGDEQYFGPGTRLTVT.

This clonotype came up a few times. The V and J genes are TRBV12-3 or TRBV12-4 and TRBJ1-3; D is unresolved. This CDR3 is 14 amino acids long. Trimming removed 4 bases from V and 4 bases from J, with 11 bases in between. The CDR3 sequence: CASSSHFSGNTIYF. CDR3 DNA sequence: TGTGCCAGCAGTTCCCACTTTTCCGGAAACACCATATATTTT.

This clonotype was counted a few times. The chain employs TRBV19 and TRBJ2-7; 9 nucleotides line up with TRBD1. Germline CDR1 and CDR2: LNHDA and SQIVND (reference sequence). V shed 9 bases, J shed 4 bases, and the junction held 7 bases outside the gene matches. The CDR3 length is 13 residues. The CDR3 spells CARTPGQGYEQYF. DNA for the CDR3: TGTGCCAGAACTCCGGGACAGGGTTACGAGCAGTACTTC.

V gene TRBV5-1 combines with J gene TRBJ1-3; D remains ambiguous. This CDR3 spans 15 amino acids. Germline-derived CDR1 and CDR2 are SGHRS and YFSETQ. V was pared by 1 base and J by 0 bases, with 8 bases between. CDR3 amino acids: CASSLSGVSGNTIYF. CDR3 DNA sequence: TGCGCCAGCAGCTTGAGCGGCGTCTCTGGAAACACCATATATTTT.

The V gene is TRBV7-9, the J gene TRBJ1-2; the D gene is possibly TRBD1 (6 bases). CDR1 and CDR2 from the germline V gene are SEHNR and FQNEAQ (reference sequence). The CDR3 covers 14 residues. The V end was cut by 3 bases, the J end by 5 bases, with 13 bases between. As DNA, the CDR3 is TGTGCCAGCAGCTTTCAGGGGAGTCGGTATGGCTACACCTTC. Amino acids: CASSFQGSRYGYTF.

This clonotype occurred a few times. This chain links TRBV20-1 with TRBJ1-4; D remains ambiguous. From germline, CDR1 is DFQATT and CDR2 SNEGSKA (reference sequence). Trimming pared 0 bases from V and 8 bases from J, leaving 19 bases between. The CDR3 contains 16 residues. DNA of the CDR3: TGCAGTGCTAGAGATGATAAGGGCCGCCTGAAGGAAAAACTGTTTTTT. Protein sequence: CSARDDKGRLKEKLFF.

This clonotype was observed a handful of times. This chain links TRBV20-1 with TRBJ2-7; 7 positions agree with TRBD2. The CDR3 extends over 13 amino acids. J lost 3 bases, V lost 3 bases, and 5 bases had no gene match. Looked up from germline, CDR1 is DFQATT and CDR2 is SNEGSKA (reference sequence). CDR3 bases: TGCAGTGCTAGCGCTAGCGGTCTCTACGAGCAGTACTTC. It encodes CSASASGLYEQYF.

The gene calls are TRBV6-6 and TRBJ2-3; TRBD1 matches 12 bases. The CDR3 extends over 18 amino acids. The V segment lost 6 bases and the J segment 1 base; nucleotides outside the gene matches: 11. The V gene's germline CDR1 is MNHNY and CDR2 SVGAGI (reference sequence). The CDR3 DNA is TGTGCCAGCAGCCCCCCGGGACAGGGGGCGCTGGGCACAGATACGCAGTATTTT. Protein product: CASSPPGQGALGTDTQYF.

This clonotype was detected many times. The J gene is TRBJ2-7, the V gene TRBV6-5; D possibly uses TRBD1 or TRBD2 (5 bases each). This CDR3 is 15 amino acids long. The V gene lost 3 bases and the J gene lost 9 bases, with 21 bases spanning the gap. Germline-derived CDR1 and CDR2 are MNHEY and SVGAGI. The CDR3 spells CASSYDGTAAEVQYF. DNA for the CDR3: TGTGCCAGCAGTTATGATGGGACGGCAGCCGAAGTGCAGTACTTC.

The V gene is TRBV2, the J gene TRBJ2-3, with D tentatively TRBD2 (6 bases). V lost 8 bases and J lost 4, with 19 bases in between. The germline gives CDR1 SNHLY, CDR2 FYNNEI. CDR3 length: 15 residues. The CDR3 region has the DNA TGTGCCAGCCCGACTAGTCGTTGGGGATCAGATACGCAGTATTTT. It specifies CASPTSRWGSDTQYF.